These 11 T cell receptor beta chains were sequenced from one sample in a study of blood T cell repertoires in COVID-19. Profiled with immunoSEQ multiplex PCR; TCRdb holds only in-frame clones, not every one. The profile shows about 200,000 clones, around 80% of them singletons. The sequenced sample consisted of peripheral blood. These receptors came from a man aged 40-49 years with acute or convalescent COVID-19.

The rearrangement joins TRBV7-9 to TRBJ2-2; possibly TRBD1 for D (6 bases). Trimming took 5 bases from V and 2 from J, leaving 12 bases between them. The germline V gene encodes CDR1 SEHNR and CDR2 FQNEAQ (reference sequence). The CDR3 has 15 amino acids. CDR3 sequence reads: CASSQGTSNTGELFF. The CDR3 coding sequence is TGTGCCAGCAGCCAGGGGACATCCAACACCGGGGAGCTGTTTTTT. The whole variable domain, filled in from reference TRBV7-9 and TRBJ2-2, reads DTGVSQNPRHKITKRGQNVTFRCDPISEHNRLYWYRQTLGQGPEFLTYFQNEAQLEKSRLLSDRFSAERPKGSFSTLEIQRTEQGDSAMYLCASSQGTSNTGELFFGEGSRLTVL.

The genes are TRBV25-1 and TRBJ1-1; D is ambiguous. Trimming removed 1 base from V and 4 bases from J, with 7 bases in between. The CDR3 is 13 residues long. CDR1 and CDR2 (germline): MGHDK, SYGVNS. The CDR3 DNA is TGTGCCAGCAGTGAATGGGCACTCACTGAAGCTTTCTTT. This encodes CASSEWALTEAFF.

This clone was detected only a few times. The V gene is TRBV5-1, the J gene TRBJ1-2, with a weak D call TRBD1 (5 bases). V shed 5 bases and J shed 3 bases, with 11 bases lying between them. Germline V gene sequence: CDR1 SGHRS, CDR2 YFSETQ. The CDR3 covers 13 residues. Here the CDR3 reads CASRITGDYGYTF. The CDR3, as DNA: TGCGCCAGCAGAATAACAGGAGACTATGGCTACACCTTC.

The chain joins TRBV7-3 to TRBJ2-2; a possible D gene is TRBD2 (6 bases). V lost 2 bases, J lost 1 base, and 14 bases lay in between. CDR3 length equals 17 residues. Germline lookup yields CDR1 SGHTA and CDR2 FQGTGA. Here the CDR3 reads CASSLSAGTQNTGELFF. CDR3 DNA: TGTGCCAGCAGCTTATCCGCGGGGACCCAGAACACCGGGGAGCTGTTTTTT.

CDR3 bases: TGTGCCAGTAGTCCCCGGGGACAGGCCAACTCCTACGAGCAGTACTTC. Its translation is CASSPRGQANSYEQYF. The J gene is TRBJ2-7, the V gene TRBV19, with 8 bases lining up with TRBD1. CDR1 LNHDA and CDR2 SQIVND come from the germline V gene (reference sequence). The CDR3 is 16 amino acids. Trimming cost V 5 bases and J 0 bases; bases outside gene matches: 9.

The chain uses TRBV30 and TRBJ1-1; D is undetermined. V lost 0 bases and J lost 11, with 13 bases in between. CDR1 GTSNPN and CDR2 SVGIG come from the germline V gene (reference sequence). The CDR3 is 12 residues long. Here the CDR3 DNA reads TGTGCCTGGAGTGTACCCCTAAGCGGGGCTTTCTTT. Protein sequence: CAWSVPLSGAFF.

The chain employs TRBV19 and TRBJ1-2, with 7 bases matching TRBD1. V lost 2 bases, J lost 2 bases, and 2 bases stayed unmatched. This CDR3 is built from 14 residues. Germline CDR1 LNHDA, CDR2 SQIVND (reference sequence). CDR3 DNA: TGTGCCAGTAGTATACCAGGGGGGAACTATGGCTACACCTTC. It translates to CASSIPGGNYGYTF.

This chain joins TRBV2 and TRBJ2-3; the match to TRBD2 covers 7 bases. Germline CDR1 and CDR2: SNHLY and FYNNEI. The CDR3 is made up of 15 amino acids. Trimming removed 8 bases from V and 2 bases from J; junction bases left unmatched: 10. The CDR3 here is CASCGARGDTDTQYF. The CDR3 nucleotides read TGTGCCAGCTGCGGGGCCCGGGGGGACACAGATACGCAGTATTTT.

V gene TRBV21-1 combines with J gene TRBJ2-5; no check of the table's D call, TRBD2, against the DNA was made. TRBV21-1 constitutes a pseudogene. The CDR3 sequence is 13 residues long. The CDR3 sequence is CASSEEGQETQYF. For the CDR3, the DNA is TGTGCCAGCAGCGAGGAGGGGCAAGAGACCCAGTACTTC.

The rearrangement joins TRBV5-6 to TRBJ1-2, with TRBD1 as a possible D gene (6 bases). V lost 3 bases and J lost 2, with 20 bases in between. This CDR3 contains 17 residues. Per germline, CDR1 SGHDT and CDR2 YYEEEE. The CDR3 nucleotides read TGTGCCAGCAGCTCGATGGGAGACAGGCTAAAAAACTATGGCTACACCTTC. Residues: CASSSMGDRLKNYGYTF.

This clone was observed once. The J gene is TRBJ2-1, the V gene TRBV4-2, with TRBD2 matching over 7 bases. Germline V gene data show CDR1 as LGHNA and CDR2 as YNFKEQ. This CDR3 is built from 16 residues. V shed 1 base, J shed 1 base, and the junction held 4 bases outside the gene matches. The CDR3, as DNA: TGTGCCAGCAGCCAAGCGGGGACTATTTCCTACAATGAGCAGTTCTTC. Residues: CASSQAGTISYNEQFF.